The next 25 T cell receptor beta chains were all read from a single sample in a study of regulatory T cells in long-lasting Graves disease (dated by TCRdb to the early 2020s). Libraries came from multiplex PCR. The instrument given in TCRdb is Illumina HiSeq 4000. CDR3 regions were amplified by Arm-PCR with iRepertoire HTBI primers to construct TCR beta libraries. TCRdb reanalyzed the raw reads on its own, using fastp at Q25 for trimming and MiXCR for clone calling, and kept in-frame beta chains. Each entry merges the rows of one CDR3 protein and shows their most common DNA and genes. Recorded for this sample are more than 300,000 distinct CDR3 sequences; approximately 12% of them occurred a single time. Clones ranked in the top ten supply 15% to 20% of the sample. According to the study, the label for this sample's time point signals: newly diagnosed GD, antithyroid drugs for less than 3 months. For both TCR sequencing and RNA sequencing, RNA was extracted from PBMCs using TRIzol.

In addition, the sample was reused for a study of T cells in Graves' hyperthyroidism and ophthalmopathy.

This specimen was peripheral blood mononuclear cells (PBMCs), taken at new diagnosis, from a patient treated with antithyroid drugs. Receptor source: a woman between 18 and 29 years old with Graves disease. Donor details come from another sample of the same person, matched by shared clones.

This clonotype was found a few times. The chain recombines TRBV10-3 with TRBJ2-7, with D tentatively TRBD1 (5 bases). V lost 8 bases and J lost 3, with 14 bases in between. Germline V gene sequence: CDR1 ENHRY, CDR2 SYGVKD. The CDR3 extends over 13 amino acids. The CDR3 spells CAICSTDSYEQYF. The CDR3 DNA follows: TGTGCCATCTGTAGTACAGACAGCTACGAGCAGTACTTC.

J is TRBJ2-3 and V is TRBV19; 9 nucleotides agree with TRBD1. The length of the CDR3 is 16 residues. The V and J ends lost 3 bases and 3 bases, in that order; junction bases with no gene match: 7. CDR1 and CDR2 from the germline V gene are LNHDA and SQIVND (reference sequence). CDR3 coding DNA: TGTGCCAGTAGTATCCCGGGACAGGGCTTGACAGATACGCAGTATTTT. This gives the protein CASSIPGQGLTDTQYF.

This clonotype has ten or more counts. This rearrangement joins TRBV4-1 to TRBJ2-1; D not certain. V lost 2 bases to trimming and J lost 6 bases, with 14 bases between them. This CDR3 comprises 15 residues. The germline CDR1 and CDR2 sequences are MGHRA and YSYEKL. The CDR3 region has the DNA TGCGCCAGCAGCCAACGATTCCTCCCCAGCAATGAGCAGTTCTTC. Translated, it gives CASSQRFLPSNEQFF.

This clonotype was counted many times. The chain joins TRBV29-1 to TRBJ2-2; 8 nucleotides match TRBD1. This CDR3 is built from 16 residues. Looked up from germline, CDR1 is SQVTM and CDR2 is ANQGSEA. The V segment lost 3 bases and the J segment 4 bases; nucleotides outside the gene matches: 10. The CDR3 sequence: CSVEDPGQAITGELFF. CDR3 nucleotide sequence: TGCAGCGTTGAGGACCCGGGACAGGCGATCACCGGGGAGCTGTTTTTT.

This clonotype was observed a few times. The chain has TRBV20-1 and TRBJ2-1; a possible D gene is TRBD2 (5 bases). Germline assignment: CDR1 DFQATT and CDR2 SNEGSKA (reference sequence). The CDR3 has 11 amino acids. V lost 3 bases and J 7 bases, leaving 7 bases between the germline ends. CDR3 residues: CSARRRNEQFF. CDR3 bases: TGCAGTGCTAGGAGGAGGAATGAGCAGTTCTTC.

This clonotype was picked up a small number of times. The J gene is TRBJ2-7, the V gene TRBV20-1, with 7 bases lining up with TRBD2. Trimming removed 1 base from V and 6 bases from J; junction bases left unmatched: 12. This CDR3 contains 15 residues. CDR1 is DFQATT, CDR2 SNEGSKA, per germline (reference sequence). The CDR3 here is CSARAPYLAVTEQYF. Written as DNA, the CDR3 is TGCAGTGCTAGAGCTCCCTACCTAGCGGTAACCGAGCAGTACTTC.

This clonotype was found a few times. The CDR3 DNA reads TGCAGCGCCAAAGCCGGGGCCGGACCAAGCACAGATACGCAGTATTTT. Translated: CSAKAGAGPSTDTQYF. V is TRBV29-1 and J is TRBJ2-3; either TRBD1 or TRBD2 may supply D (5 bases each). Germline values: CDR1 SQVTM, CDR2 ANQGSEA. V shed 7 bases and J shed 0 bases, with 20 bases lying between them. The CDR3 runs 16 residues.

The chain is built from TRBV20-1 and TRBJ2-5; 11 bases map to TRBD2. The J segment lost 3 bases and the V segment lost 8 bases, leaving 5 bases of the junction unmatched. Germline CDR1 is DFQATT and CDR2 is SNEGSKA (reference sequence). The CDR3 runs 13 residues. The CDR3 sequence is CSPTSGSKETQYF. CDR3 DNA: TGCAGTCCAACTAGCGGGAGTAAAGAGACCCAGTACTTC.

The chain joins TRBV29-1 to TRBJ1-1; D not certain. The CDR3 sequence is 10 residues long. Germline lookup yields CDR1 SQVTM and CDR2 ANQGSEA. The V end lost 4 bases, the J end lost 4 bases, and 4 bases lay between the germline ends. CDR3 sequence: CSVVSTEAFF. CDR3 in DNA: TGCAGCGTTGTGAGCACTGAAGCTTTCTTT.

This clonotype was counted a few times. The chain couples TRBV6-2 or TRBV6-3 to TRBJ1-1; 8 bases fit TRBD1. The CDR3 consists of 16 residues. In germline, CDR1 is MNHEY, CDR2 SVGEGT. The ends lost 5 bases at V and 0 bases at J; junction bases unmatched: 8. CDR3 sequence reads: CASSPGQGWVNTEAFF. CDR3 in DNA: TGTGCCAGCAGTCCTGGACAGGGCTGGGTGAACACTGAAGCTTTCTTT.

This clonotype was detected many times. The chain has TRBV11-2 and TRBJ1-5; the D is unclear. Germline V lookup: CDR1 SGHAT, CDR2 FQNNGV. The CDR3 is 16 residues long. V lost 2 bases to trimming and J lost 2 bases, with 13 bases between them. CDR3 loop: CASSLYGVAGNQPQHF. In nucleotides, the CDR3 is TGTGCCAGCAGCTTATACGGCGTAGCCGGCAATCAGCCCCAGCATTTT.

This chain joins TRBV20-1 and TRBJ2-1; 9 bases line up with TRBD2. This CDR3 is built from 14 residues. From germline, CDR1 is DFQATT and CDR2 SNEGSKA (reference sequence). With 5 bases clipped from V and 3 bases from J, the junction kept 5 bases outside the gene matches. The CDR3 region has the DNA TGCAGTGCTCCGACTAGCGGTAACTACAATGAGCAGTTCTTC. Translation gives CSAPTSGNYNEQFF.

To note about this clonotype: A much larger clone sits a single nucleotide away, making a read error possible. Here the CDR3 reads CAGRRTGITDTQYF. The CDR3 nucleotides are TGTGCCGGCAGACGTACAGGGATCACAGATACGCAGTATTTT. V is TRBV11-2 and J is TRBJ2-3; D might be TRBD1 (6 bases). The CDR3 is made up of 14 amino acids. CDR1 SGHAT and CDR2 FQNNGV come from the germline V gene.

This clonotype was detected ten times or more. The CDR3 region has the DNA TGTGCCAGCAGCCGGCTCTCCTCTACAGGGAGCTCCTACGAGCAGTACTTC. It yields the protein CASSRLSSTGSSYEQYF. The chain uses TRBV3-1 and TRBJ2-7; D might be TRBD1 (6 bases). The germline V gene encodes CDR1 LGHDT and CDR2 YNNKEL (reference sequence). Trimming removed 4 bases from V and 0 bases from J, with 19 bases in between. The CDR3 consists of 17 residues.

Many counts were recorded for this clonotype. CDR3 bases: TGTGCCAGCAGTCGTCAGGGATTCGACAATGAGCAGTTCTTC. Translation: CASSRQGFDNEQFF. The chain uses TRBV7-3 and TRBJ2-1, with a possible D match to TRBD1 (5 bases). The CDR3 is made up of 14 amino acids. Deletions cut 6 bases from V and 5 bases from J, with 14 bases between. From germline, CDR1 is SGHTA and CDR2 FQGTGA.

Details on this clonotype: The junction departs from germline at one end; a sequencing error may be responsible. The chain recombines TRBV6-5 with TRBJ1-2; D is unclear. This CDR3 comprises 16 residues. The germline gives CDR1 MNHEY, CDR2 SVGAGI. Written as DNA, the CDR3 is TGTGCCAGCAATTACGCGCTAGAACGGACGATGGGAGGCTACACCTTC. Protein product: CASNYALERTMGGYTF.

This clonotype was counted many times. This chain's CDR3 is CSAITRYTDTQYF. The CDR3 nucleotides read TGCAGTGCTATTACTAGATACACAGATACGCAGTATTTT. The chain combines TRBV20-1 with TRBJ2-3; a possible D gene is TRBD2 (5 bases). CDR3 length: 13 amino acids. V gave up 4 bases and J gave up 2 bases, with 10 bases separating them. Germline values: CDR1 DFQATT, CDR2 SNEGSKA (reference sequence).

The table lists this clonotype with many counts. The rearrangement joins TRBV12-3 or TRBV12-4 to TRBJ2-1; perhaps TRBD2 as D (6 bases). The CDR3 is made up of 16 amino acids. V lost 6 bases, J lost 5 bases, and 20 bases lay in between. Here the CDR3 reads CASRPRLGRTNNEQFF. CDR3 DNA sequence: TGTGCCAGCAGACCCCGACTAGGAAGGACTAACAATGAGCAGTTCTTC.

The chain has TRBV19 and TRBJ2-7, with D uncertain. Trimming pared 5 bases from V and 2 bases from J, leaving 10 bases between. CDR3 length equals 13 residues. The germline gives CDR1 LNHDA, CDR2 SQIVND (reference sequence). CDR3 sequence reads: CASSFRATYEQYF. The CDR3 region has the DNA TGTGCCAGTAGTTTCCGGGCCACCTACGAGCAGTACTTC.

The CDR3 DNA sequence: TGTGCCTGGAGTGTGACTACCCGGGCAGGGAAGCCCTACGAGCAGTACGTC. The encoded protein is CAWSVTTRAGKPYEQYV. The V call is TRBV30, the J call TRBJ2-7, with D tentatively TRBD1 or TRBD2 (5 bases each). From germline, CDR1 is GTSNPN and CDR2 SVGIG (reference sequence). This CDR3 is 17 amino acids long. Trimming took 0 bases from V and 2 from J, leaving 20 bases between them.

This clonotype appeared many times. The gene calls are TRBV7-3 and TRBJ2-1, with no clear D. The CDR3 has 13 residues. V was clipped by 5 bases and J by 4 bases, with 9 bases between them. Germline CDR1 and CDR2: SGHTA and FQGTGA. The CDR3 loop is CASSRGVYNEQFF. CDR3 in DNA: TGTGCCAGCAGCCGTGGGGTATACAATGAGCAGTTCTTC.

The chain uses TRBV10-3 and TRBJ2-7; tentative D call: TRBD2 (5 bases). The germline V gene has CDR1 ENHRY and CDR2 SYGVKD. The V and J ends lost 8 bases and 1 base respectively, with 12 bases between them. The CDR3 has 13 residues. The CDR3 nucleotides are TGTGCCATCCTAGGAGGTGCGTCCTACGAGCAGTACTTC. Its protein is CAILGGASYEQYF.

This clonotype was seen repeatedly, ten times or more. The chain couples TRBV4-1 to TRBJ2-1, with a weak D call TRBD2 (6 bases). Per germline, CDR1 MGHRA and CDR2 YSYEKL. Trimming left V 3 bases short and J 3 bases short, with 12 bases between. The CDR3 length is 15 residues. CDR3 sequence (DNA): TGCGCCAGCAGCCACGGCAGGGACTTCTACAATGAGCAGTTCTTC. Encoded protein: CASSHGRDFYNEQFF.

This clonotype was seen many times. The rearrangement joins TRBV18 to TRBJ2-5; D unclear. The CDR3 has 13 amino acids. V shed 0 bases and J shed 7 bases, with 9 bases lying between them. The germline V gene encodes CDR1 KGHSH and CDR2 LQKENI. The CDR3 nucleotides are TGTGCCAGCTCACCACCTACAACGGGGACCCAGTACTTC. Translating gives CASSPPTTGTQYF.

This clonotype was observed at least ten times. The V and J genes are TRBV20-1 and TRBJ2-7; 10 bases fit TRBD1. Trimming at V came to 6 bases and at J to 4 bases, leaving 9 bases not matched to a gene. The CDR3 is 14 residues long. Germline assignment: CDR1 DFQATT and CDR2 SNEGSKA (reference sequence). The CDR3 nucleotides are TGCAGTGCAGTACCGGGACAGGGGACTTACGAGCAGTACTTC. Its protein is CSAVPGQGTYEQYF.